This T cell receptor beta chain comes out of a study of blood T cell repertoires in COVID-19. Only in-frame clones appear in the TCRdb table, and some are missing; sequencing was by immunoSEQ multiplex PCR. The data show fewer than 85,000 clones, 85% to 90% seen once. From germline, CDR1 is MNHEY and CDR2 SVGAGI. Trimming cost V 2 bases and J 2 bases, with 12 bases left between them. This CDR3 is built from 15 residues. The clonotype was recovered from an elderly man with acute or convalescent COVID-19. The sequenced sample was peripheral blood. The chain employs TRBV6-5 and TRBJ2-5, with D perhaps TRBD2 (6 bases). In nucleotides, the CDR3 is TGTGCCAGCAGTTACGTTCGAGGAGGGCAAGAGACCCAGTACTTC. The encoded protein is CASSYVRGGQETQYF.